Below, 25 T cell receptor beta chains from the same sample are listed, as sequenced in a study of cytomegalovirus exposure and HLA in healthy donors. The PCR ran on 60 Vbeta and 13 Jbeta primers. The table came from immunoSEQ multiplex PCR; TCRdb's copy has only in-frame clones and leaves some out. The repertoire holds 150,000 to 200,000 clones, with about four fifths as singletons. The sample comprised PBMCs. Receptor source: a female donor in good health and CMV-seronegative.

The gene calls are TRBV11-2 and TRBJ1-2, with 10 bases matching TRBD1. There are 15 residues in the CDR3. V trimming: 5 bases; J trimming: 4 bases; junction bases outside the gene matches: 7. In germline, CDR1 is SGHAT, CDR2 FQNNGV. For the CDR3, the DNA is TGTGCCAGCAGCGCAGGGACAGGGGCCTTCTATGGCTACACCTTC. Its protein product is CASSAGTGAFYGYTF.

The CDR3: CASSVSVTSETQYF. The CDR3 DNA reads as TGTGCCAGCAGCGTAAGTGTGACTAGTGAGACCCAGTACTTC. The V call is TRBV9, the J call TRBJ2-5; TRBD2 might be the D (6 bases). This CDR3 comprises 14 residues. The V and J ends lost 1 base and 5 bases respectively, with 12 bases between them. Germline CDR1 SGDLS, CDR2 YYNGEE.

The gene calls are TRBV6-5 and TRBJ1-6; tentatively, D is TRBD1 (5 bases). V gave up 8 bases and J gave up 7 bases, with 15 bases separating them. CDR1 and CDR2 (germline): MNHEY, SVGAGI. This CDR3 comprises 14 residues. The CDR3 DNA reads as TGTGCCAGCGGGGGGAATGGGTGGAATTCACCCCTCCACTTT. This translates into CASGGNGWNSPLHF.

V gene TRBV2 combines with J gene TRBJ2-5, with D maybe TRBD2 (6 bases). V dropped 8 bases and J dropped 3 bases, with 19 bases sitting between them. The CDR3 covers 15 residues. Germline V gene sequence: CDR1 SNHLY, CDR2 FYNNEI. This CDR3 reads CASLTSRAGEETQYF. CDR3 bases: TGTGCCAGCTTAACTAGCCGGGCCGGCGAAGAGACCCAGTACTTC.

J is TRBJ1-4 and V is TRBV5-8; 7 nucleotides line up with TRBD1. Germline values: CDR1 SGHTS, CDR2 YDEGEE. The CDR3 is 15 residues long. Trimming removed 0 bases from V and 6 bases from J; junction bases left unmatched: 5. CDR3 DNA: TGTGCCAGCAGCTTGGAAGGGGGCTTCGATGAAAAACTGTTTTTT. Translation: CASSLEGGFDEKLFF.

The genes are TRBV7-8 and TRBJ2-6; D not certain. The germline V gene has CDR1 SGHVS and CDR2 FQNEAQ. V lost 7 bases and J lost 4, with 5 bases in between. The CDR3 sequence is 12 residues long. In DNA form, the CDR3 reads TGTGCCAGCACCCTGGGGGCCAACGTCCTGACTTTC. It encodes CASTLGANVLTF.

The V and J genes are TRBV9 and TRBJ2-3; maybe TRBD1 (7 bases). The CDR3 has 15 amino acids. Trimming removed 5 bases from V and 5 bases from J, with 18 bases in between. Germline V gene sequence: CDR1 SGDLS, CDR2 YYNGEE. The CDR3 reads CASSSGGTSGDTQYF. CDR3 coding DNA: TGTGCCAGCAGTTCAGGGGGGACCTCAGGAGATACGCAGTATTTT.

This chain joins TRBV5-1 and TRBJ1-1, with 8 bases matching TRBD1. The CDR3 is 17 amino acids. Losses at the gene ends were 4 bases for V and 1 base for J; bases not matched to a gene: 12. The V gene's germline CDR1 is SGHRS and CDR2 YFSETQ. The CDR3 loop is CASSLRSLGQGNTEAFF. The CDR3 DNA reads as TGCGCCAGCAGCCTTAGGAGCCTCGGACAGGGGAACACTGAAGCTTTCTTT. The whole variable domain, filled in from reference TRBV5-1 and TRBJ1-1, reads KAGVTQTPRYLIKTRGQQVTLSCSPISGHRSVSWYQQTPGQGLQFLFEYFSETQRNKGNFPGRFSGRQFSNSRSEMNVSTLELGDSALYLCASSLRSLGQGNTEAFFGQGTRLTVV.

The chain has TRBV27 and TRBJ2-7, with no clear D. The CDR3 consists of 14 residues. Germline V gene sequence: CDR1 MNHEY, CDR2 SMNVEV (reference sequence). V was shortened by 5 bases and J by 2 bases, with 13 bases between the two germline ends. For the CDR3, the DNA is TGTGCCAGCAGTCCCTACAGTCTTACCTACGAGCAGTACTTC. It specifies CASSPYSLTYEQYF.

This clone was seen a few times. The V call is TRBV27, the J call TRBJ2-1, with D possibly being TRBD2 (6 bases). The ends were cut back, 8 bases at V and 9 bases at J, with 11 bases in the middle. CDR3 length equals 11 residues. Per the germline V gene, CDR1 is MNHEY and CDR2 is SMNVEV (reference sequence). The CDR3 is CASGGIGEQFF. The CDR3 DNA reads TGTGCCAGCGGCGGGATCGGTGAGCAGTTCTTC.

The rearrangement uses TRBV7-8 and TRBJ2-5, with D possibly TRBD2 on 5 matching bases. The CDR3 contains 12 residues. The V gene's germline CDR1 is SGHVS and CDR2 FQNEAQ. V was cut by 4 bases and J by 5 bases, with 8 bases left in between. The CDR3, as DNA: TGTGCCAGCAGCTCCGGAGGTGAGACCCAGTACTTC. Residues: CASSSGGETQYF. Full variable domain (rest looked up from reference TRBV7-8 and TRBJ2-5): GAGVSQSPRYKVAKRGQDVALRCDPISGHVSLFWYQQALGQGPEFLTYFQNEAQLDKSGLPSDRFFAERPEGSVSTLKIQRTQQEDSAVYLCASSSGGETQYFGPGTRLLVL.

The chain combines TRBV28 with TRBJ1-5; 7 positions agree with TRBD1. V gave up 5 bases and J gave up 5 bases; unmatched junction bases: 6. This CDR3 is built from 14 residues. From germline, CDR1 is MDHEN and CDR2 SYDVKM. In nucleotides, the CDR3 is TGTGCCAGCAGTCAGACAGGGCCGTATCAGCCCCAGCATTTT. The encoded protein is CASSQTGPYQPQHF.

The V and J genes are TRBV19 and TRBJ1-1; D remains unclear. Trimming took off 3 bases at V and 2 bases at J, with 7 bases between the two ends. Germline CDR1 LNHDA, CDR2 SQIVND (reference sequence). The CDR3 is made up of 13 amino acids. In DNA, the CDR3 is TGTGCCAGTAGTATGGCAAGTAACACTGAAGCTTTCTTT. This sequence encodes CASSMASNTEAFF.

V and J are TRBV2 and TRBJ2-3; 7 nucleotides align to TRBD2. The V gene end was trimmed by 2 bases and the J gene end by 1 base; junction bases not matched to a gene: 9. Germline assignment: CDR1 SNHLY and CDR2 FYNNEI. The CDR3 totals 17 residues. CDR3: CASSESLAGAGTDTQYF. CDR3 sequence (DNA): TGTGCCAGCAGTGAATCTTTGGCGGGAGCGGGCACAGATACGCAGTATTTT.

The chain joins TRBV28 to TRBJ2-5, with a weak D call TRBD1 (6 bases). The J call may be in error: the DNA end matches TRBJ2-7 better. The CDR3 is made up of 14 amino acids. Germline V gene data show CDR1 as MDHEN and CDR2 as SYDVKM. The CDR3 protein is CASTRSGVTYEQYF. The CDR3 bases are TGTGCCAGCACGAGGTCAGGGGTCACCTACGAGCAGTACTTC.

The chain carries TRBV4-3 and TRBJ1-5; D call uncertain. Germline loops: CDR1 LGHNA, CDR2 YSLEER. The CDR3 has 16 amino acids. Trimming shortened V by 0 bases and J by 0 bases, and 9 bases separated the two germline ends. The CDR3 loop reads CASSQDHYASNQPQHF. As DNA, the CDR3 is TGCGCCAGCAGCCAAGATCACTACGCTAGCAATCAGCCCCAGCATTTT.

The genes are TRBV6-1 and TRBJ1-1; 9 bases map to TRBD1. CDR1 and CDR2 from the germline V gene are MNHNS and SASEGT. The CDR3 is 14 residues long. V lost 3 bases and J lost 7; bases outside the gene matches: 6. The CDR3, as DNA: TGTGCCAGCAGTGACACCGGGACAGGGATTGAAGCTTTCTTT. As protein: CASSDTGTGIEAFF.

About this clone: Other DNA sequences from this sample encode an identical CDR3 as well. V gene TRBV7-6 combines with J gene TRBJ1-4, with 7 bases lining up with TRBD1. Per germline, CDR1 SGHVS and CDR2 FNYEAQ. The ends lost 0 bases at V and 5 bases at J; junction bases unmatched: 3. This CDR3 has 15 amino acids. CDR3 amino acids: CASSLAVRGNEKLFF. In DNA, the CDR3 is TGTGCCAGCAGCTTAGCGGTCAGGGGGAATGAAAAACTGTTTTTT.

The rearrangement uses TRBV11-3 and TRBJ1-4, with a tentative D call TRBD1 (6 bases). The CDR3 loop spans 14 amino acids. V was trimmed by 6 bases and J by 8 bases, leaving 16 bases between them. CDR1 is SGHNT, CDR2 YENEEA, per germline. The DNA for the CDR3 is TGTGCCAGCAGTCACAGGGCAGGTGAAGAAAAACTGTTTTTT. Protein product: CASSHRAGEEKLFF.

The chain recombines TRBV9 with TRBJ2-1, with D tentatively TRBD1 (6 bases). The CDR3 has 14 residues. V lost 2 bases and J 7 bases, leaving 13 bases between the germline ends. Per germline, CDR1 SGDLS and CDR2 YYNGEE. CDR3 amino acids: CASSVSTGQNEQFF. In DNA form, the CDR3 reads TGTGCCAGCAGCGTCAGCACGGGACAAAATGAGCAGTTCTTC.

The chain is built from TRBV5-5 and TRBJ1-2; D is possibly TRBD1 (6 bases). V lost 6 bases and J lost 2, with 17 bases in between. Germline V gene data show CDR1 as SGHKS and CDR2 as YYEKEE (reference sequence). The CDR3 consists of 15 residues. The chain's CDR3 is CASTATGAINYGYTF. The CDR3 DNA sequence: TGTGCCAGCACGGCGACAGGAGCGATCAACTATGGCTACACCTTC.

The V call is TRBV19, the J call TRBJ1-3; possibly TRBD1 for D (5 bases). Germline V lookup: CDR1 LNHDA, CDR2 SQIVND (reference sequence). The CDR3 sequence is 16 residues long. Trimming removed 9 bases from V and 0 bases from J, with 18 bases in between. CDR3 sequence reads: CARPNKGPFSGNTIYF. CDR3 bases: TGTGCCAGACCTAATAAGGGGCCCTTCTCTGGAAACACCATATATTTT.

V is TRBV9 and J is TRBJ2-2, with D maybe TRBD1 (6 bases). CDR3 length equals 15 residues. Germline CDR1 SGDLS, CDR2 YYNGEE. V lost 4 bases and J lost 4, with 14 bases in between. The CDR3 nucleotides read TGTGCCAGCAGCCCTTGGGGACAATCCACCGGGGAGCTGTTTTTT. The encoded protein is CASSPWGQSTGELFF.

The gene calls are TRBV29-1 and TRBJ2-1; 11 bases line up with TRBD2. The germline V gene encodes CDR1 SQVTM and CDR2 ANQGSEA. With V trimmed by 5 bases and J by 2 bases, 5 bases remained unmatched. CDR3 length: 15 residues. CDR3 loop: CSVSVAGGPYNEQFF. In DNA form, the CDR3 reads TGCAGCGTTTCGGTAGCGGGAGGGCCCTACAATGAGCAGTTCTTC.

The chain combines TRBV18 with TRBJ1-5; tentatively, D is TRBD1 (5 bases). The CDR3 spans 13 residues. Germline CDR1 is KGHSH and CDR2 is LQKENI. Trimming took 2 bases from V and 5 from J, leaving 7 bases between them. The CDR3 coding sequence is TGTGCCAGCTCACCAAGCAGGGATCAGCCCCAGCATTTT. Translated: CASSPSRDQPQHF.